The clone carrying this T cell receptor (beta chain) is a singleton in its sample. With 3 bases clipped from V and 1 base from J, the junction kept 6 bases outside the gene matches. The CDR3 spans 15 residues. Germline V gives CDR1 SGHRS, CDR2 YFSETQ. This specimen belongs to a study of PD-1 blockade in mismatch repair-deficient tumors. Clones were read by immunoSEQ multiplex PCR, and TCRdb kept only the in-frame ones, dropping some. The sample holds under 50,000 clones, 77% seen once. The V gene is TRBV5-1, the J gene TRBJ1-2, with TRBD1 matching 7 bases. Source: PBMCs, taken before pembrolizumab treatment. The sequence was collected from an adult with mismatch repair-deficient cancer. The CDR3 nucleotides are TGCGCCAGCAGCTGGGGGACAGATATTAACTATGGCTACACCTTC. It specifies CASSWGTDINYGYTF.